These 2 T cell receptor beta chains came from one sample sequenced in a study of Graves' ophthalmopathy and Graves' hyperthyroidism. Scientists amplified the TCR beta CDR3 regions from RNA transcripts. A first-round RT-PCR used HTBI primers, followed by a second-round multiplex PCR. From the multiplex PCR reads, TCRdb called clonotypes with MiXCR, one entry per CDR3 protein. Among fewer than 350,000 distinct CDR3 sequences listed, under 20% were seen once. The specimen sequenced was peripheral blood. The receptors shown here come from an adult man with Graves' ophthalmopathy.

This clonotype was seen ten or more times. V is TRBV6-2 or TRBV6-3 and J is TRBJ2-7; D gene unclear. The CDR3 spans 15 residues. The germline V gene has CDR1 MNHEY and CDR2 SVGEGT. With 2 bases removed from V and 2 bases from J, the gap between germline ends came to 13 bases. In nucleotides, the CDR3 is TGTGCCAGCAGTTACCGGCAGCAATTACCCTACGAGCAGTACTTC. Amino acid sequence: CASSYRQQLPYEQYF.

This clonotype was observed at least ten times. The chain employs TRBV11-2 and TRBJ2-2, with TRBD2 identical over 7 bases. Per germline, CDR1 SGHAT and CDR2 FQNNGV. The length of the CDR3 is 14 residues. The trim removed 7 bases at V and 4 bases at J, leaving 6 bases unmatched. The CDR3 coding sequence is TGTGCCAGCACCCGTAGCGGGTCCACCGGGGAGCTGTTTTTT. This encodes CASTRSGSTGELFF.